The TCR beta chain under discussion was sequenced for a study of blood T cell repertoires in COVID-19. The wider study: Both acute and convalescent COVID-19 samples were obtained from the United States, Italy and Spain.

Sequenced by immunoSEQ multiplex PCR; TCRdb stores in-frame clones only, minus some. The table has about 130,000 clones, around 80% seen once. V shed 0 bases and J 3 bases; nucleotides not matched to a gene: 9. This CDR3 contains 17 residues. CDR1 is SGDLS, CDR2 YYNGEE, per germline. The chain joins TRBV9 to TRBJ2-5; TRBD2 agrees at 9 bases. The sequence was collected from a human donor in a cohort sampled during active COVID-19. The sequenced sample consisted of peripheral blood. The CDR3 region has the DNA TGTGCCAGCAGCGTAGGTGCGGCGGGGGGGGCGAAAGAGACCCAGTACTTC. Protein product: CASSVGAAGGAKETQYF.